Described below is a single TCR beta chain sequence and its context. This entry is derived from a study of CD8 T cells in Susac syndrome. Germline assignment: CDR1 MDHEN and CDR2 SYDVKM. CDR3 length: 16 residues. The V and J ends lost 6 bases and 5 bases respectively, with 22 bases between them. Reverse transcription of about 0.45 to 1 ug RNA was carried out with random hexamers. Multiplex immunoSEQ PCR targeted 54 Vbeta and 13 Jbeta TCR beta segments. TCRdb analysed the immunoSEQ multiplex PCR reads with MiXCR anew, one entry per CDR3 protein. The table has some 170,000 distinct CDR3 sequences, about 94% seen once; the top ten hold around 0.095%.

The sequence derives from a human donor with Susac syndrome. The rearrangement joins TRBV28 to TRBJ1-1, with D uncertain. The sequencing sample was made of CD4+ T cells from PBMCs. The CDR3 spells CASSPRSPVEKTEAFF. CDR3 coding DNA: TGTGCCAGCAGCCCCAGGAGTCCGGTGGAGAAGACTGAAGCTTTCTTT.